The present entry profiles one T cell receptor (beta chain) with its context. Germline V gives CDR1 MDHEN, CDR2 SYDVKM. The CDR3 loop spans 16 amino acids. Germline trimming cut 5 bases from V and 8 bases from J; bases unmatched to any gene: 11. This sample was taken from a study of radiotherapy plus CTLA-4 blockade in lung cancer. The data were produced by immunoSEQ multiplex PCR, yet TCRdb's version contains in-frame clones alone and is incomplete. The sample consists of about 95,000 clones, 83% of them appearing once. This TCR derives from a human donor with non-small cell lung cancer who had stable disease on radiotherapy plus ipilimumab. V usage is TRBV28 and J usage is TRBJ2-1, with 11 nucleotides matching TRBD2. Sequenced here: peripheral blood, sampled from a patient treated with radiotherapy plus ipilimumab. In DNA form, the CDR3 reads TGTGCCAGCAGTCCAATAGCGGGAGGGAGGCACTATGAGCAGTTCTTC. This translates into CASSPIAGGRHYEQFF.